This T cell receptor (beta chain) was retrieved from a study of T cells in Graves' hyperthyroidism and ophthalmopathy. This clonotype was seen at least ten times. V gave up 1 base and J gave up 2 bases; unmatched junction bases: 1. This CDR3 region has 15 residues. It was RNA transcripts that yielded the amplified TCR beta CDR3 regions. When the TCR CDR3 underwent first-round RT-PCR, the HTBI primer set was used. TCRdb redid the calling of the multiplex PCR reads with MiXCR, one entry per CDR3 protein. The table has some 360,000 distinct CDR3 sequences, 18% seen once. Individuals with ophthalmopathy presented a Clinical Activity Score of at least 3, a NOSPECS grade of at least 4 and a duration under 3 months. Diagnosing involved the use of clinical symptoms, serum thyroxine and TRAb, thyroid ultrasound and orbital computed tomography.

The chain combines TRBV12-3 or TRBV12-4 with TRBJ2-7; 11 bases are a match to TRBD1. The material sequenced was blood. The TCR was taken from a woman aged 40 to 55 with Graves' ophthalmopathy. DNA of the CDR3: TGTGCCAGCAGTTTAGTGGGACAGGGGGCCTACGAGCAGTACTTC. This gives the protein CASSLVGQGAYEQYF.